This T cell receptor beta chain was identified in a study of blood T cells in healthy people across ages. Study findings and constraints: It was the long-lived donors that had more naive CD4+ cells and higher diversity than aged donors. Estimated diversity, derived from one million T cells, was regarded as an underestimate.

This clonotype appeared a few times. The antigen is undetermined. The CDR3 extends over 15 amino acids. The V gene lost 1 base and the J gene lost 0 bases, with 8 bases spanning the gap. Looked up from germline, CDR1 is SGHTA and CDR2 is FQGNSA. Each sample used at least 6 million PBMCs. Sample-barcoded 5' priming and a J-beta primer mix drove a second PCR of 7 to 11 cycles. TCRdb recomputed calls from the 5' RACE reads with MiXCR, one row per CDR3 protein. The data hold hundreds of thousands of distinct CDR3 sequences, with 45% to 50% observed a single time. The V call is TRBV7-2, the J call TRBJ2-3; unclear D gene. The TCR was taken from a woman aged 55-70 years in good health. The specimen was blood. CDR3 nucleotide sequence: TGTGCCAGCAGCTTAGAGGCAGATAGCACAGATACGCAGTATTTT. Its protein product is CASSLEADSTDTQYF.